This TCR beta chain was recovered during a study of vaccination and CD4 T cells after COVID-19. In the study overall: Overlapping spike peptides from SARS-CoV-2, HCoV-NL63, HCoV-OC43 and HCoV-229E served to stimulate the cells.

This CDR3 is 15 amino acids long. Germline lookup yields CDR1 SGHVS and CDR2 FQNEAQ. Deletions cut 1 base from V and 5 bases from J, with 11 bases between. The sample's treatment: roughly ten-day PBMC culture with coronavirus spike peptide pools or control peptides (ViraFEST assay). Healthy vaccinated individuals lacked prior SARS-CoV-2 infection, per negative nucleocapsid antibodies before and after vaccination. Oncomine TCR Beta short-read sequencing was applied to DNA from cultured CD4+ T cells. TCRdb independently ran MiXCR on the PCR reads; one entry per CDR3 protein. The profile shows 13,000 or so distinct CDR3 sequences, roughly 26% of them singletons. This clonotype was detected a few times. Its antigen is not known.

This chain links TRBV7-8 with TRBJ2-2; D gene uncertain. The starting material was CD4+ T cells from blood, cultured in vitro, obtained before SARS-CoV-2 vaccination. This TCR derives from a human donor who received a COVID-19 vaccine. For the CDR3, the DNA is TGTGCCAGCAGCTTAGGCGGCCTTAGTACCGGGGAGCTGTTTTTT. Translation: CASSLGGLSTGELFF.